This TCR beta chain stems from a study of human T cells and chemical hapten exposure. Study summary: There were per-sample TCR yield variations, arising mainly from small pooled library volume differences.

The CDR3 runs 17 residues. CDR1 is MNHEY and CDR2 is SMNVEV in the germline V gene (reference sequence). The ends lost 0 bases at V and 3 bases at J; junction bases unmatched: 8. This clonotype was counted at least ten times. MiXCR, run by TCRdb on the RACE reads, gives a single entry per CDR3 protein. The repertoire holds roughly 380,000 distinct CDR3 sequences, with roughly 4.6% as singletons. Regarding time point: pre-sensitization, week 0. Treatment noted: therapeutic diphenylcyclopropenone sensitization with weekly scalp DPC. The source of this sequence is a woman aged 45-65 years with alopecia areata. Some clones in this sample may be carry-over from other donors' samples. The chain employs TRBV27 and TRBJ2-1; 7 positions match TRBD1. The sequenced sample was whole blood, obtained in connection with sensitization to the hapten diphenylcyclopropenone (DPC). CDR3 sequence (DNA): TGTGCCAGCAGTTTATCCCTTCCAGGGGGAATCTACAATGAGCAGTTCTTC. Amino acid sequence: CASSLSLPGGIYNEQFF.